This TCR beta chain was identified in a study of blood T cells in healthy people across ages. Looking at the study overall: The capture of about one barcoded beta molecule per two T cells was achieved by template switching.

This clonotype was counted only a few times. Its matching antigen is unknown. Study outcomes and limitations: Measured against age, TCR beta diversity per million T cells decreased in a roughly linear manner. Investigators viewed diversity estimates from one million T cells as underestimates, the study reported.

The CDR3 consists of 14 residues. Germline V gene lookup returns CDR1 MNHEY and CDR2 SMNVEV (reference sequence). The ends were cut back, 4 bases at V and 4 bases at J, with 13 bases in the middle. Next came a second PCR, run for roughly 6 to 11 cycles, which used a sample-barcoded 5' primer along with a J-beta primer mix. All samples yielded 2.5 million or more CDR3-containing paired-end reads. TCRdb independently ran MiXCR on the 5' RACE reads; one entry per CDR3 protein. This table has about 760,000 distinct CDR3 sequences, about 56% appearing once. This sequence was found in a man in his forties in good health. The chain links TRBV27 to TRBJ2-5; perhaps D is TRBD1 or TRBD2 (5 bases each). The sequenced sample was blood. The CDR3 spells CASSWLGAGETQYF. CDR3 nucleotide sequence: TGTGCCAGCAGTTGGTTAGGGGCGGGAGAGACCCAGTACTTC.